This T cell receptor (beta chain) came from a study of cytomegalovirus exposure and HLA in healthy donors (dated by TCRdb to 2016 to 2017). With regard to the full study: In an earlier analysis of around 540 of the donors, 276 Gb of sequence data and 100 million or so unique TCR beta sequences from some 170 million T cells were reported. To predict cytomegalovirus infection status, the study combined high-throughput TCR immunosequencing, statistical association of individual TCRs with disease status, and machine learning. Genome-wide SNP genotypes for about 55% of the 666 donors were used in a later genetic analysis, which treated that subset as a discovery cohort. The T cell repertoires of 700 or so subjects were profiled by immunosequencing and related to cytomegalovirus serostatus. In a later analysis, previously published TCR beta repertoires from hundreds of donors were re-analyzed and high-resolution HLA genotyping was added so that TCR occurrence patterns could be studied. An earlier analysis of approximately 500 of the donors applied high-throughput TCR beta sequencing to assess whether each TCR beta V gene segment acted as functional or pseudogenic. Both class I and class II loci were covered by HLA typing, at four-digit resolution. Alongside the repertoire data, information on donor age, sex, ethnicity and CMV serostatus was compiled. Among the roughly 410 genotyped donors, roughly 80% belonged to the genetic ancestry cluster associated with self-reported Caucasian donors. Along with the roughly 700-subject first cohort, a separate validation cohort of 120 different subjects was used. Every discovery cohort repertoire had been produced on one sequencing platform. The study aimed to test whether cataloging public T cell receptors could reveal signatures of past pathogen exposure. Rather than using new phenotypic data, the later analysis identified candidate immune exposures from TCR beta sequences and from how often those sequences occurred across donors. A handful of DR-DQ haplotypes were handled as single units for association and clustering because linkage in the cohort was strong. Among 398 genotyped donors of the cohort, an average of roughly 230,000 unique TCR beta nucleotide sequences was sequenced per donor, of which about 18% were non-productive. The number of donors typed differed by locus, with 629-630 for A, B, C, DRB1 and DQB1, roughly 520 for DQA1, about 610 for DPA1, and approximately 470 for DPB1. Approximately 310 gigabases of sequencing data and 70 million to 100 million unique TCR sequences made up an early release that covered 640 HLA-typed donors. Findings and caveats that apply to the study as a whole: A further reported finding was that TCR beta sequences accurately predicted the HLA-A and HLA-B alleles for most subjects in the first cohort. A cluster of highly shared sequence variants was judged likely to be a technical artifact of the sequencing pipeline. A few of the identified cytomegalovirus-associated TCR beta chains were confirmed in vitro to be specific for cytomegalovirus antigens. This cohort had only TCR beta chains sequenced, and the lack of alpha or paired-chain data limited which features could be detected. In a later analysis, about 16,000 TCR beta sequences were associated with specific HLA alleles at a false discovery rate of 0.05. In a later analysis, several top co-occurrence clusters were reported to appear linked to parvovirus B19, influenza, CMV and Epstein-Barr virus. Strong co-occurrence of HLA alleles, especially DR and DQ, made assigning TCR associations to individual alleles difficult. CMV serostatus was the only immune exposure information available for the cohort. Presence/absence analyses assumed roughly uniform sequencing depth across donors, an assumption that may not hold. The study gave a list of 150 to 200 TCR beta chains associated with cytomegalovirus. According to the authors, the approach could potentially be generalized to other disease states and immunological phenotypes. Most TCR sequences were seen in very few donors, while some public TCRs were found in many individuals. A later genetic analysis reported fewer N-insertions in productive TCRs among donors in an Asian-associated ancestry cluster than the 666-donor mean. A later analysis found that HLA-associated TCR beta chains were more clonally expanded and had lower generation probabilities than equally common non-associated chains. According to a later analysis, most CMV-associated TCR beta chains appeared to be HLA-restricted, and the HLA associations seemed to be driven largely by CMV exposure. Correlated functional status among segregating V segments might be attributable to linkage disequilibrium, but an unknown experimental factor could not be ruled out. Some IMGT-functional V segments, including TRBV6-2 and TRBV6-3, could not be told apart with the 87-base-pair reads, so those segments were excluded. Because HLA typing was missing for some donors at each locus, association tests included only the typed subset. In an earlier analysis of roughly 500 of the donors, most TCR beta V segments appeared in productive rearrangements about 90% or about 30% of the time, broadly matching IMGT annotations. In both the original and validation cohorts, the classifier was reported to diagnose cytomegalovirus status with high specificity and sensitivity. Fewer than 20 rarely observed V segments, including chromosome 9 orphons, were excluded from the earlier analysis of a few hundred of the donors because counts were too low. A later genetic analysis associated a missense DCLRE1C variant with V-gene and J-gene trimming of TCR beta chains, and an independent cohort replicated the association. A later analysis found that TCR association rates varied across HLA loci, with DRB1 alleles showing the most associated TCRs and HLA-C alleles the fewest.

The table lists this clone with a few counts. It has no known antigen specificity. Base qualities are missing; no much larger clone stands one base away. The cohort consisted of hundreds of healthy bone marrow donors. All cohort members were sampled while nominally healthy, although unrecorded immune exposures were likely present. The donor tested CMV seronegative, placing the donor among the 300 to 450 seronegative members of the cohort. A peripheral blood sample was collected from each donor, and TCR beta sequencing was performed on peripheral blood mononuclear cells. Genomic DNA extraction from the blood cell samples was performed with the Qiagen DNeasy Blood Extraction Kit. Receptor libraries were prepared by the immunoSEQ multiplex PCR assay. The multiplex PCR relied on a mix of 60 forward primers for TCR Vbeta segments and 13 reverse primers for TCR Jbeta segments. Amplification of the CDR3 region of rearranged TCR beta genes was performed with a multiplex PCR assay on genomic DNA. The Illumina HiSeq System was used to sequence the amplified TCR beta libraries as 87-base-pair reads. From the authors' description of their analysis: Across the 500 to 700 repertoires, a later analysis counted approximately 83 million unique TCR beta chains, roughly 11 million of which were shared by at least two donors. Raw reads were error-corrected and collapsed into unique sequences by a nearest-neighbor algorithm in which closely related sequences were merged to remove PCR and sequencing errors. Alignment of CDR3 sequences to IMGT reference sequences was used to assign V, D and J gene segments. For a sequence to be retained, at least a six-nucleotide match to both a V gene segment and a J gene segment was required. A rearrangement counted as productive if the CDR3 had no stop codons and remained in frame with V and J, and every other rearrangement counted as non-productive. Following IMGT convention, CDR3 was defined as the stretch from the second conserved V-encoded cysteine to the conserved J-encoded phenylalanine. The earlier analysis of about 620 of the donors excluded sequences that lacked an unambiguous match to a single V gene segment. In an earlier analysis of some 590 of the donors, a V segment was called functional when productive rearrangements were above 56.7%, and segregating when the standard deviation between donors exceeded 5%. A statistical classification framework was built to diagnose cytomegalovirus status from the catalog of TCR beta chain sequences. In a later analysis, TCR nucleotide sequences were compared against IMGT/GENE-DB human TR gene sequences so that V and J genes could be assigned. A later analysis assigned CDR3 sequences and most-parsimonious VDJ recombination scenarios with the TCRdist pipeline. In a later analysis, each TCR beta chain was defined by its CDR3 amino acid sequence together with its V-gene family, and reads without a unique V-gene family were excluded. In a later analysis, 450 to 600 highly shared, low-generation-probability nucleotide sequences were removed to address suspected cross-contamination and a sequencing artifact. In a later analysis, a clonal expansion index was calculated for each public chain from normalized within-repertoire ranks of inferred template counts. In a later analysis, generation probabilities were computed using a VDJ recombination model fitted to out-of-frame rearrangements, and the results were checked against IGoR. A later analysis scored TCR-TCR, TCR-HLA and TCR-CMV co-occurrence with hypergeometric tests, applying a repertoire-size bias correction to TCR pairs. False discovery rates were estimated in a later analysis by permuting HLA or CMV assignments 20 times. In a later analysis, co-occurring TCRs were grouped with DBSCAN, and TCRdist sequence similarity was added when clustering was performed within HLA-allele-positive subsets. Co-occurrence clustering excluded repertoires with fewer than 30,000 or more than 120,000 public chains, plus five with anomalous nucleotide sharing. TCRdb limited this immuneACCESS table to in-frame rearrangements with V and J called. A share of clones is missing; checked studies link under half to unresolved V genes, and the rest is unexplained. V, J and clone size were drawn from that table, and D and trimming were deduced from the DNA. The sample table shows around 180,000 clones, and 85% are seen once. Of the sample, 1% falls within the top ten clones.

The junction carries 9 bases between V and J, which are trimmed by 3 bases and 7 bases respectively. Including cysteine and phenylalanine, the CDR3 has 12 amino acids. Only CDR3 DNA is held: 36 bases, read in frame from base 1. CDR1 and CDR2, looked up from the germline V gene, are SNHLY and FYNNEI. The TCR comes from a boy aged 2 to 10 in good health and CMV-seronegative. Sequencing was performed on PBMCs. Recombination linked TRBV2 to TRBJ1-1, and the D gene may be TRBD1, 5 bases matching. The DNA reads TGTGCCAGCAGTGACCTCGGGGGTGAAGCTTTCTTT. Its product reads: CASSDLGGEAFF.